One sample yielded the 2 T cell receptor beta chains listed below, sequenced in a study of regulatory T cells in long-lasting Graves disease. Investigators prepared the TCR beta libraries by applying iRepertoire HTBI primers and Arm-PCR of CDR3 regions. Each CDR3 protein is one row after TCRdb ran MiXCR on the multiplex PCR reads. The repertoire holds 650,000 to 700,000 distinct CDR3 sequences, around 30% seen once, with about 42% in the top ten. The time point denotes: persistent/refractory GD, antithyroid drugs over 5 years with positive TRAb. Scientists built the TCR library using RNA that was extracted from PBMCs. Material: peripheral blood mononuclear cells (PBMCs), obtained when the disease was refractory, from a patient treated with antithyroid drugs. The receptors were sampled from a female donor with Graves disease.

Only a few counts were recorded for this clonotype. V gene TRBV9 combines with J gene TRBJ1-1; no definite D call. V lost 0 bases and J 5 bases, leaving 14 bases between the germline ends. The CDR3 contains 15 residues. CDR1 is SGDLS and CDR2 is YYNGEE in the germline V gene. The CDR3 bases are TGTGCCAGCAGCGTAGCTCCTGGCGCGCGTACTGAAGCTTTCTTT. It yields the protein CASSVAPGARTEAFF.

This clonotype was observed a handful of times. The V call is TRBV20-1, the J call TRBJ2-7; TRBD1 agrees at 8 bases. The CDR3 is made up of 14 amino acids. Germline-derived CDR1 and CDR2 are DFQATT and SNEGSKA (reference sequence). V shed 3 bases, J shed 0 bases, and the junction held 4 bases outside the gene matches. DNA for the CDR3: TGCAGTGCTAGCCGGGACAGGATCTCCTACGAGCAGTACTTC. Protein product: CSASRDRISYEQYF.